Presented here are 11 T cell receptor beta chains from one specimen sequenced in a study of OX40 agonist ivuxolimab in advanced cancers. Here immunoSEQ multiplex PCR was the method, and the copy in TCRdb shows in-frame clones only, minus some. The sample includes 90,000 to 120,000 clones, around 93% of them seen just once. This specimen consisted of CD4+ or CD8+ T cells sorted from blood, obtained in a trial of the OX40 agonist ivuxolimab. The receptors come from an adult with an advanced solid tumor such as melanoma, head and neck, liver or kidney cancer.

The gene calls are TRBV18 and TRBJ2-1, with 8 bases aligning to TRBD2. CDR1 KGHSH and CDR2 LQKENI come from the germline V gene. The CDR3 covers 13 residues. Germline trimming cut 3 bases from V and 8 bases from J; bases unmatched to any gene: 3. The CDR3 nucleotides are TGTGCCAGCTCACCTAGCGGGGTTGATGAGCAGTTCTTC. Protein: CASSPSGVDEQFF.

V is TRBV5-6 and J is TRBJ1-1, with D uncertain. The germline CDR1 and CDR2 sequences are SGHDT and YYEEEE. This CDR3 is built from 14 residues. Trimming cost V 0 bases and J 1 base, with 7 bases left between them. DNA of the CDR3: TGTGCCAGCAGCTTGGTACAGAGGAACACTGAAGCTTTCTTT. Translation: CASSLVQRNTEAFF.

The J gene is TRBJ2-7, the V gene TRBV27; D call uncertain. Trimming took 1 base from V and 7 from J, leaving 11 bases between them. The CDR3 loop spans 13 amino acids. Germline CDR1 is MNHEY and CDR2 is SMNVEV (reference sequence). The CDR3 here is CASSLWESLEQYF. The CDR3 DNA is TGTGCCAGCAGTTTATGGGAAAGTTTGGAGCAGTACTTC.

The V gene is TRBV30, the J gene TRBJ2-3; D tentatively fits TRBD1 or TRBD2 (7 bases each). CDR1 GTSNPN and CDR2 SVGIG come from the germline V gene (reference sequence). The CDR3 loop spans 13 amino acids. CDR3 protein: CARGRETTDTQYF. CDR3 in DNA: TGTGCTAGGGGGCGGGAGACGACAGATACGCAGTATTTT.

The chain couples TRBV7-2 to TRBJ2-2, with a tentative D call TRBD1 (5 bases). V was trimmed by 5 bases and J by 6 bases, leaving 13 bases between them. From germline, CDR1 is SGHTA and CDR2 FQGNSA. CDR3 length: 14 residues. CDR3 protein: CASSPQQGAGELFF. The CDR3 DNA sequence: TGTGCCAGCAGCCCACAGCAGGGCGCCGGGGAGCTGTTTTTT.

The gene calls are TRBV27 and TRBJ1-2; 9 bases are a match to TRBD1. Germline V CDR1 and CDR2: MNHEY, SMNVEV (reference sequence). This CDR3 region has 14 residues. V was clipped by 1 base and J by 7 bases; unmatched bases: 4. The CDR3, as DNA: TGTGCCAGCAGTTTATGGGGACAGGGTAGTGGCTACACCTTC. This encodes CASSLWGQGSGYTF.

The gene calls are TRBV6-1 and TRBJ2-1; D not certain. V was trimmed by 3 bases and J by 5 bases, leaving 17 bases between them. The CDR3 totals 16 residues. Germline CDR1 MNHNS, CDR2 SASEGT. CDR3 sequence reads: CASSERPPLSNNEQFF. Written as DNA, the CDR3 is TGTGCCAGCAGTGAGCGGCCTCCTCTCAGTAACAATGAGCAGTTCTTC.

The J gene is TRBJ2-2, the V gene TRBV7-6; tentatively, D is TRBD1 (6 bases). Trimming shortened V by 3 bases and J by 1 base, and 15 bases separated the two germline ends. CDR1 and CDR2 (germline): SGHVS, FNYEAQ. The CDR3 is made up of 17 amino acids. The CDR3 here is CASSFPGETGNTGELFF. CDR3 in DNA: TGTGCCAGCAGCTTTCCCGGGGAGACAGGGAACACCGGGGAGCTGTTTTTT.

The V and J genes are TRBV9 and TRBJ2-5; the D gene is possibly TRBD2 (5 bases). Near its end, the DNA agrees better with TRBJ2-7, so the J call may be wrong. The V gene's germline CDR1 is SGDLS and CDR2 YYNGEE. The CDR3 extends over 15 amino acids. The CDR3 DNA reads TGTGCCAGCAGCGTAGGGACTTTCGAAGGCTACGAGCAGTACTTC. This gives the protein CASSVGTFEGYEQYF.

The genes are TRBV9 and TRBJ1-3, with a possible D match to TRBD1 (6 bases). Trimming cost V 0 bases and J 2 bases, with 15 bases left between them. The CDR3 has 17 amino acids. CDR1 is SGDLS, CDR2 YYNGEE, per germline. CDR3 DNA sequence: TGTGCCAGCAGCGTAGCCCACCTGGGGGGGCCTGGAAACACCATATATTTT. Its translation is CASSVAHLGGPGNTIYF.

The chain uses TRBV19 and TRBJ2-3, with no clear D. Germline values: CDR1 LNHDA, CDR2 SQIVND (reference sequence). The CDR3 runs 15 residues. Trimming stripped 5 bases from V and 1 base from J, with 13 bases between. The CDR3 region is CASSSQWFGTDTQYF. For the CDR3, the DNA is TGTGCCAGTAGTTCACAGTGGTTCGGCACAGATACGCAGTATTTT.